The 22 T cell receptor beta chains below come from one sample, sequenced in a study of blood T cells in healthy people across ages. PCR was performed a second time for roughly 7 to 11 cycles using a sample-barcoded 5' primer and a J-beta primer mix. TCRdb reanalysed the 5' RACE reads using MiXCR and keeps one entry per CDR3 protein. The data hold around 990,000 distinct CDR3 sequences, with under 30% observed a single time. These same records also appear under a second study, on T cells of mothers and their children.

The sequenced material came from blood. The receptor source for this set is a girl aged 2-10 years in good health.

V and J are TRBV6-7 and TRBJ2-5, with D perhaps being TRBD1 or TRBD2 (5 bases each). TRBV6-7 is an ORF for which the function is uncertain. V was trimmed by 8 bases and J by 1 base, leaving 17 bases between them. The CDR3 runs to 15 residues. CDR3 residues: CASWGIRGVQETQYF. CDR3 coding DNA: TGTGCCAGCTGGGGGATCCGTGGCGTCCAAGAGACCCAGTACTTC.

The chain has TRBV29-1 and TRBJ2-5, with D unclear. V lost 4 bases and J 0 bases, leaving 6 bases between the germline ends. This CDR3 is built from 12 residues. The germline V gene encodes CDR1 SQVTM and CDR2 ANQGSEA. The CDR3 DNA reads as TGCAGCGTTGGTAGCCACCAAGAGACCCAGTACTTC. Translation: CSVGSHQETQYF.

V gene TRBV12-3 or TRBV12-4 combines with J gene TRBJ2-5; tentative D call: TRBD1 (5 bases). CDR3 length: 13 residues. Between the trimmed V and J ends, which lost 7 bases and 4 bases, there was a span of 13 bases. CDR3: CASNALGPETQYF. CDR3 nucleotide sequence: TGTGCCAGCAATGCCTTGGGGCCAGAGACCCAGTACTTC.

This rearrangement joins TRBV5-1 to TRBJ2-2; 8 nucleotides line up with TRBD2. Germline V gene lookup returns CDR1 SGHRS and CDR2 YFSETQ. CDR3 length equals 15 residues. After removal of 6 bases from V and 6 bases from J, the junction contained 10 bases not matched to a gene. CDR3 region: CASTPGLALPGELFF. The CDR3 coding sequence is TGCGCCAGCACCCCCGGACTAGCTCTTCCCGGGGAGCTGTTTTTT.

The V gene is TRBV20-1, the J gene TRBJ1-2; D perhaps matches TRBD1 (6 bases). Trimming removed 5 bases at V and 3 bases at J, with 22 bases between. There are 16 residues in the CDR3. Germline V CDR1 and CDR2: DFQATT, SNEGSKA (reference sequence). The CDR3 loop reads CSALKTGGIRDYGYTF. DNA of the CDR3: TGCAGTGCTCTAAAGACGGGGGGCATTAGGGACTATGGCTACACCTTC.

The V call is TRBV3-1, the J call TRBJ1-2; 9 bases match TRBD1. V trimming: 4 bases; J trimming: 4 bases; junction bases outside the gene matches: 4. The CDR3 loop spans 14 amino acids. Per germline, CDR1 LGHDT and CDR2 YNNKEL (reference sequence). The CDR3 DNA reads TGTGCCAGCAGCCGGTCGACAGGGGGCTATGGCTACACCTTC. Protein product: CASSRSTGGYGYTF.

This clonotype was detected only a few times. The chain has TRBV2 and TRBJ2-1, with D unresolved. Germline loops: CDR1 SNHLY, CDR2 FYNNEI. Trimming stripped 6 bases from V and 0 bases from J, with 9 bases between. This CDR3 region has 14 residues. CDR3 DNA sequence: TGTGCCAGCAGCCTGTTACTCTCCTACAATGAGCAGTTCTTC. This encodes CASSLLLSYNEQFF.

This clonotype turned up a few times. The chain employs TRBV6-6 and TRBJ2-1; 10 bases line up with TRBD2. Germline CDR1 reads MNHNY; CDR2 reads SVGAGI (reference sequence). The CDR3 has 16 amino acids. J gave up 3 bases and V 5 bases, and 7 bases lay outside the gene matches. DNA for the CDR3: TGTGCCAGCAGTCAGATGAGGACTAGCGGCTACAATGAGCAGTTCTTC. Translated: CASSQMRTSGYNEQFF.

The chain is built from TRBV5-1 and TRBJ2-5; TRBD1 matches at 7 bases. Germline trimming cut 0 bases from V and 1 base from J; bases unmatched to any gene: 6. There are 16 residues in the CDR3. Germline V gives CDR1 SGHRS, CDR2 YFSETQ. CDR3 protein: CASSLAQGQTQETQYF. The CDR3 nucleotides are TGCGCCAGCAGCTTGGCCCAGGGACAGACCCAAGAGACCCAGTACTTC.

V usage is TRBV29-1 and J usage is TRBJ2-5; TRBD1 matches at 10 bases. The DNA end favors TRBJ2-7, so the J call may be wrong. The CDR3 runs 17 residues. Germline V CDR1 and CDR2: SQVTM, ANQGSEA. The CDR3 loop reads CSFVAIRALGQGFEQYF. The DNA for the CDR3 is TGCAGCTTCGTGGCGATTAGGGCGTTGGGACAGGGGTTCGAGCAGTACTTC.

V and J are TRBV6-5 and TRBJ2-5, with D tentatively TRBD1 (6 bases). Germline V gene data show CDR1 as MNHEY and CDR2 as SVGAGI. With 6 bases removed from V and 3 bases from J, the gap between germline ends came to 17 bases. The CDR3 contains 15 residues. The CDR3 DNA reads TGTGCCAGCAGAATGATCCAGGGGCCCAAAGAGACCCAGTACTTC. This codes for CASRMIQGPKETQYF.

On this clonotype: Lacking the conserved final phenylalanine or tryptophan, this CDR3 likely reflects a read error. The chain couples TRBV5-1 to TRBJ1-1, with D unclear. CDR1 SGHRS and CDR2 YFSETQ come from the germline V gene. The CDR3 extends over 15 amino acids. V was shortened by 0 bases and J by 0 bases, with 9 bases between the two germline ends. The CDR3 region has the DNA TGCGCCAGCAGCTTGGGGAAGGGCATGAACACTGAAGCTTTCTAT. Translated, it gives CASSLGKGMNTEAFY.

The V call is TRBV20-1, the J call TRBJ2-1, with TRBD2 matching over 7 bases. V trimming: 6 bases; J trimming: 5 bases; junction bases outside the gene matches: 7. The CDR3 extends over 13 amino acids. The germline CDR1 and CDR2 sequences are DFQATT and SNEGSKA (reference sequence). CDR3 bases: TGCAGTGCGAGGGGCCGGGGGGACAATGAGCAGTTCTTC. It specifies CSARGRGDNEQFF.

The CDR3 spells CASSLGRGGRMNTEAFF. The CDR3 nucleotides read TGTGCCAGCAGTTTGGGACGGGGAGGCCGAATGAACACTGAAGCTTTCTTT. The V gene is TRBV28, the J gene TRBJ1-1; TRBD1 might be the D (5 bases). V lost 3 bases to trimming and J lost 0 bases, with 17 bases between them. The CDR3 is 17 residues long. Looked up from germline, CDR1 is MDHEN and CDR2 is SYDVKM.

The CDR3 nucleotides read TGTGCCAACAGCGTTAACACTGAAGCTTTCTTT. It yields the protein CANSVNTEAFF. The chain joins TRBV2 to TRBJ1-1; no firm D call. Germline values: CDR1 SNHLY, CDR2 FYNNEI. The length of the CDR3 is 11 residues. The germline V and J ends were trimmed by 10 bases and 2 bases, with 8 bases remaining between them.

This clonotype occurred a few times. This chain joins TRBV12-3 or TRBV12-4 and TRBJ2-2; D ambiguous. V was pared by 5 bases and J by 8 bases, with 9 bases between. The CDR3 runs 12 residues. CDR3 bases: TGTGCCAGCAGTCACGTTTTGGGGGAGCTGTTTTTT. This gives the protein CASSHVLGELFF.

The genes are TRBV20-1 and TRBJ1-2; D not certain. The V end lost 0 bases, the J end lost 5 bases, and 10 bases lay between the germline ends. CDR1 is DFQATT and CDR2 is SNEGSKA in the germline V gene (reference sequence). This CDR3 region has 13 residues. Here the CDR3 DNA reads TGCAGTGCTAGAGACAGCAAACGTTATGGCTACACCTTC. Protein product: CSARDSKRYGYTF.

The rearrangement joins TRBV9 to TRBJ2-1, with D tentatively TRBD2 (6 bases). The CDR3 runs to 16 residues. V lost 4 bases and J 2 bases, leaving 16 bases between the germline ends. The V gene's germline CDR1 is SGDLS and CDR2 YYNGEE. CDR3 region: CASSKRLDFTYNEQFF. The CDR3 DNA reads TGTGCCAGCAGCAAACGACTAGATTTTACCTACAATGAGCAGTTCTTC. Looking up the rest from reference TRBV9 and TRBJ2-1 gives the full variable domain: DSGVTQTPKHLITATGQRVTLRCSPRSGDLSVYWYQQSLDQGLQFLIQYYNGEERAKGNILERFSAQQFPDLHSELNLSSLELGDSALYFCASSKRLDFTYNEQFFGPGTRLTVL.

This chain links TRBV7-9 with TRBJ2-7; the D gene is possibly TRBD1 (6 bases). The CDR3 has 15 amino acids. Trimming took 0 bases from V and 0 from J, leaving 9 bases between them. Germline CDR1 reads SEHNR; CDR2 reads FQNEAQ (reference sequence). As DNA, the CDR3 is TGTGCCAGCAGCTTAGCTGACAGGCCCTCCTACGAGCAGTACTTC. Translated: CASSLADRPSYEQYF. The variable domain in full, with the rest retrieved from reference TRBV7-9 and TRBJ2-7, is DTGVSQNPRHKITKRGQNVTFRCDPISEHNRLYWYRQTLGQGPEFLTYFQNEAQLEKSRLLSDRFSAERPKGSFSTLEIQRTEQGDSAMYLCASSLADRPSYEQYFGPGTRLTVT.

The rearrangement joins TRBV7-2 to TRBJ2-4, with 7 bases identical to TRBD2. V lost 8 bases and J lost 5; bases outside the gene matches: 6. This CDR3 region has 13 residues. CDR1 and CDR2 (germline): SGHTA, FQGNSA. This CDR3 is CASREAAQNIQYF. The CDR3 DNA reads as TGTGCCAGCCGGGAGGCAGCTCAAAACATTCAGTACTTC.

The chain uses TRBV5-1 and TRBJ2-1; 11 nucleotides align to TRBD2. There are 15 residues in the CDR3. J gave up 8 bases and V 2 bases, and 6 bases lay outside the gene matches. Per the germline V gene, CDR1 is SGHRS and CDR2 is YFSETQ. This CDR3 is CASSFVAGGSDEQFF. The CDR3 region has the DNA TGCGCCAGCAGCTTCGTAGCGGGAGGGTCCGATGAGCAGTTCTTC.

V is TRBV14 and J is TRBJ1-2; TRBD1 might be the D (5 bases). Germline loops: CDR1 SGHDN, CDR2 FVKESK. The CDR3 length is 13 residues. V was clipped by 3 bases and J by 7 bases, with 12 bases between them. This CDR3 is CASSQGGPVGYTF. In DNA form, the CDR3 reads TGTGCCAGCAGCCAGGGGGGTCCGGTTGGCTACACCTTC.